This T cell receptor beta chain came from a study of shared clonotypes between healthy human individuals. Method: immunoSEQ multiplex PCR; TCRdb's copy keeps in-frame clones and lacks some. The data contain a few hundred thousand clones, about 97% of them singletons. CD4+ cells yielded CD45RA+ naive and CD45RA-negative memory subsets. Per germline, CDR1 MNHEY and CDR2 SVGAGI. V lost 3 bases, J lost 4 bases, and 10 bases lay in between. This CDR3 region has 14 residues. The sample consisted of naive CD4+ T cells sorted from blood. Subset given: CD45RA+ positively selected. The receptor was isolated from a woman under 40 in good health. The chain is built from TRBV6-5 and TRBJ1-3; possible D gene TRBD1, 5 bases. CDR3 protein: CASSYTGRGNTIYF. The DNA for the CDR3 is TGTGCCAGCAGTTATACAGGCCGCGGAAACACCATATATTTT.